This TCR beta chain came from a study of cytomegalovirus exposure and HLA in healthy donors. PCR used 60 Vbeta primers and 13 Jbeta primers. Only in-frame clones appear in the TCRdb table, and some are missing; sequencing was by immunoSEQ multiplex PCR. The data show 140,000 to 150,000 clones, over 65% seen once. In germline, CDR1 is SGHKS, CDR2 YYEKEE (reference sequence). CDR3 size: 14 residues. The V and J ends lost 4 bases and 0 bases respectively, with 11 bases between them. This receptor was identified in a man aged 40-49 years in good health and CMV-seropositive. Sequenced: PBMCs. The V call is TRBV5-5, the J call TRBJ2-7, with D tentatively TRBD1 (6 bases). CDR3 protein: CASSRTVSSYEQYF. The CDR3 DNA reads TGTGCCAGCAGCCGGACAGTGAGCTCCTACGAGCAGTACTTC.